These 28 T cell receptor beta chains were sequenced from one sample in a study of cytomegalovirus exposure and HLA in healthy donors. 60 Vbeta and 13 Jbeta primers were used in PCR. The table came from immunoSEQ multiplex PCR; TCRdb's copy has only in-frame clones and leaves some out. In the table there are around 130,000 clones, roughly 87% of which are singletons. The sequencing input was PBMCs. The receptors come from a woman in her 40s in good health and CMV-seronegative.

J is TRBJ2-1 and V is TRBV7-9; 10 bases are a match to TRBD2. The V gene's germline CDR1 is SEHNR and CDR2 FQNEAQ (reference sequence). Losses at the gene ends were 4 bases for V and 8 bases for J; bases not matched to a gene: 5. This CDR3 has 14 residues. The CDR3 sequence: CASSSGTSEDEQFF. The CDR3, as DNA: TGTGCCAGCAGCTCCGGGACTAGCGAGGATGAGCAGTTCTTC.

The CDR3 protein is CASSQGEGLAGYNEQFF. The DNA for the CDR3 is TGTGCCAGCAGCCAAGGAGAGGGACTAGCGGGATACAATGAGCAGTTCTTC. This chain links TRBV4-2 with TRBJ2-1; 13 bases line up with TRBD2. Germline V gene sequence: CDR1 LGHNA, CDR2 YNFKEQ. Trimming removed 1 base from V and 4 bases from J; junction bases left unmatched: 4. The CDR3 loop spans 17 amino acids.

The table lists this clone with a few counts. The rearrangement uses TRBV5-4 and TRBJ1-3; D might be TRBD1 (6 bases). V gave up 1 base and J gave up 2 bases, with 13 bases separating them. The CDR3 has 16 residues. Germline V gives CDR1 SGHNT, CDR2 YYREEE (reference sequence). CDR3 sequence reads: CASSLRTGPAGNTIYF. CDR3 nucleotide sequence: TGTGCCAGCAGCTTGCGTACAGGGCCGGCTGGAAACACCATATATTTT. Full variable domain (rest looked up from reference TRBV5-4 and TRBJ1-3): ETGVTQSPTHLIKTRGQQVTLRCSSQSGHNTVSWYQQALGQGPQFIFQYYREEENGRGNFPPRFSGLQFPNYSSELNVNALELDDSALYLCASSLRTGPAGNTIYFGEGSWLTVV.

This clone has a single count. The chain joins TRBV2 to TRBJ2-7; maybe TRBD1 (5 bases). This CDR3 has 12 amino acids. V was pared by 6 bases and J by 2 bases, with 8 bases between. CDR1 is SNHLY and CDR2 is FYNNEI in the germline V gene. Written as DNA, the CDR3 is TGTGCCAGCAGAGGGGTGGCCTACGAGCAGTACTTC. Protein sequence: CASRGVAYEQYF.

The table lists this clone with a count of one. J is TRBJ1-1 and V is TRBV5-1; 10 positions agree with TRBD1. Germline V gene sequence: CDR1 SGHRS, CDR2 YFSETQ. Trimming cost V 6 bases and J 5 bases; bases outside gene matches: 7. The CDR3 consists of 14 residues. CDR3 bases: TGCGCCAGCAATCCGGGACAGGGGCTGACTGAAGCTTTCTTT. Translating it yields CASNPGQGLTEAFF.

This clone has a single count. The chain uses TRBV30 and TRBJ2-7; 10 bases fit TRBD2. This CDR3 has 17 amino acids. Germline-derived CDR1 and CDR2 are GTSNPN and SVGIG (reference sequence). Germline trimming cut 3 bases from V and 0 bases from J; bases unmatched to any gene: 11. The CDR3: CAWRELQTSGDSYEQYF. The CDR3 region has the DNA TGTGCCTGGAGGGAACTTCAAACTAGCGGGGACTCCTACGAGCAGTACTTC.

In its sample, this clone was seen a few times. The rearrangement links TRBV25-1 to TRBJ2-1, with D possibly matching TRBD2 (6 bases). V was pared by 10 bases and J by 5 bases, with 18 bases between. Germline V gene sequence: CDR1 MGHDK, CDR2 SYGVNS. This CDR3 is built from 14 residues. CDR3 amino acids: CATSLIGTHNEQFF. CDR3 bases: TGTGCCACCTCCCTTATCGGGACTCACAATGAGCAGTTCTTC.

The rearrangement links TRBV7-9 to TRBJ2-4, with TRBD2 matching 13 bases. The germline gives CDR1 SEHNR, CDR2 FQNEAQ (reference sequence). The CDR3 runs 19 residues. J was trimmed by 0 bases and V by 3 bases; bases with no gene match: 8. CDR3 residues: CASSLSGTSGVVAKNIQYF. For the CDR3, the DNA is TGTGCCAGCAGCTTGTCTGGGACTAGCGGGGTGGTAGCCAAAAACATTCAGTACTTC.

In its sample, this clone was seen once. The chain has TRBV6-5 and TRBJ1-1; a possible D gene is TRBD1 (6 bases). The V and J ends lost 5 bases and 6 bases respectively, with 19 bases between them. The CDR3 runs to 15 residues. Per germline, CDR1 MNHEY and CDR2 SVGAGI. The CDR3 DNA follows: TGTGCCAGCAGTAAGGGGGAGGGTAGGATTGCTGAAGCTTTCTTT. Translated, it gives CASSKGEGRIAEAFF.

The CDR3 DNA reads as TGTGCCAGCAGCTTAGGGGTAGCGGGCCCGCAAGAGACCCAGTACTTC. It translates to CASSLGVAGPQETQYF. V is TRBV11-1 and J is TRBJ2-5, with 7 bases identical to TRBD2. The V and J ends lost 1 base and 2 bases, in that order; junction bases with no gene match: 7. Germline lookup yields CDR1 SGHAT and CDR2 FQDESV (reference sequence). This CDR3 has 16 amino acids. Full variable domain (rest looked up from reference TRBV11-1 and TRBJ2-5): EAEVAQSPRYKITEKSQAVAFWCDPISGHATLYWYRQILGQGPELLVQFQDESVVDDSQLPKDRFSAERLKGVDSTLKIQPAELGDSAMYLCASSLGVAGPQETQYFGPGTRLLVL.

The rearrangement joins TRBV7-8 to TRBJ2-2; 14 bases line up with TRBD2. J was trimmed by 2 bases and V by 1 base; bases with no gene match: 3. Germline loops: CDR1 SGHVS, CDR2 FQNEAQ. The CDR3 is 18 residues long. As DNA, the CDR3 is TGTGCCAGCAGCTTAGGACTAGCGGGAGGGCCTAACACCGGGGAGCTGTTTTTT. Protein product: CASSLGLAGGPNTGELFF.

This clone is a singleton in its sample. The chain recombines TRBV27 with TRBJ2-7; TRBD2 aligns across 7 bases. Per the germline V gene, CDR1 is MNHEY and CDR2 is SMNVEV (reference sequence). V was clipped by 7 bases and J by 1 base; unmatched bases: 16. CDR3 length: 17 residues. CDR3 sequence: CASKSAPVWGGSYEQYF. CDR3 coding DNA: TGTGCCAGCAAATCAGCCCCGGTCTGGGGGGGGTCCTACGAGCAGTACTTC.

CDR3 nucleotides: TGTGCCAGCTCACCGACATTTGGAACAGCCTACGAGCAGTACTTC. Its protein is CASSPTFGTAYEQYF. The chain employs TRBV18 and TRBJ2-5; D is unresolved. The tail of the sequence fits TRBJ2-7 better, so the J call may be wrong. Germline V gene data show CDR1 as KGHSH and CDR2 as LQKENI. CDR3 size: 15 residues.

The chain has TRBV5-1 and TRBJ2-5; 14 bases match TRBD2. V lost 4 bases, J lost 4 bases, and 3 bases stayed unmatched. CDR3 length equals 15 residues. Germline CDR1 and CDR2: SGHRS and YFSETQ. DNA of the CDR3: TGCGCCAGCAGCGAGGGACTAGCGGGAGCAGAGACCCAGTACTTC. It translates to CASSEGLAGAETQYF.

The chain recombines TRBV7-9 with TRBJ2-7; 8 nucleotides match TRBD1. The CDR3 length is 12 residues. Trimming removed 5 bases from V and 5 bases from J; junction bases left unmatched: 2. Germline-derived CDR1 and CDR2 are SEHNR and FQNEAQ (reference sequence). CDR3 DNA sequence: TGTGCCAGCAGCCCGACAGGGGACGAGCAGTACTTC. Its protein product is CASSPTGDEQYF.

This clone was counted a single time. The chain employs TRBV9 and TRBJ2-1; D possibly corresponds to TRBD1 (6 bases). Trimming took 3 bases from V and 3 from J, leaving 13 bases between them. Germline CDR1 reads SGDLS; CDR2 reads YYNGEE. This CDR3 spans 15 amino acids. DNA of the CDR3: TGTGCCAGCAGCGCAGGCCAGGGGTTCTACAATGAGCAGTTCTTC. Amino acid sequence: CASSAGQGFYNEQFF. The full variable domain, rest sourced from reference TRBV9 and TRBJ2-1, is DSGVTQTPKHLITATGQRVTLRCSPRSGDLSVYWYQQSLDQGLQFLIQYYNGEERAKGNILERFSAQQFPDLHSELNLSSLELGDSALYFCASSAGQGFYNEQFFGPGTRLTVL.

The sample holds one count of this clone. The V gene is TRBV28, the J gene TRBJ1-6, with D perhaps matching TRBD1 (6 bases). V dropped 7 bases and J dropped 9 bases, with 16 bases sitting between them. The CDR3 runs to 14 residues. CDR1 and CDR2 (germline): MDHEN, SYDVKM. This CDR3 is CASTNSGESSPLHF. CDR3 sequence (DNA): TGTGCCAGCACCAACTCAGGGGAGAGTTCACCCCTCCACTTT.

V gene TRBV2 combines with J gene TRBJ1-4; no firm D call. The CDR3 runs 13 residues. Trimming pared 10 bases from V and 2 bases from J, leaving 11 bases between. The germline CDR1 and CDR2 sequences are SNHLY and FYNNEI. The CDR3 DNA sequence: TGTGCCAACCTCAAGAGGACTAATGAAAAACTGTTTTTT. It translates to CANLKRTNEKLFF.

The chain couples TRBV15 to TRBJ2-7; 9 positions match TRBD1. This CDR3 spans 14 amino acids. V was pared by 6 bases and J by 3 bases, with 6 bases of the junction left unmatched. CDR1 and CDR2 (germline): LNHNV, YYDKDF (reference sequence). The chain's CDR3 is CATSRGQGFYEQYF. The CDR3, as DNA: TGTGCCACCAGTCGGGGACAGGGATTCTACGAGCAGTACTTC.

The rearrangement links TRBV5-4 to TRBJ2-3, with D possibly matching TRBD2 (7 bases). Trimming took 4 bases from V and 4 from J, leaving 22 bases between them. The length of the CDR3 is 17 residues. Germline values: CDR1 SGHNT, CDR2 YYREEE (reference sequence). The CDR3 is CASSPGGGGVQSDTQYF. The CDR3 DNA follows: TGTGCCAGCAGCCCGGGCGGGGGCGGGGTTCAGTCAGATACGCAGTATTTT.

CDR3 nucleotide sequence: TGTGCCAGCAGTTTATCAGTGGGGCACACAGATACGCAGTATTTT. Protein product: CASSLSVGHTDTQYF. The rearrangement joins TRBV27 to TRBJ2-3, with a weak D call TRBD1 (5 bases). The germline gives CDR1 MNHEY, CDR2 SMNVEV (reference sequence). V dropped 0 bases and J dropped 2 bases, with 9 bases sitting between them. The CDR3 consists of 15 residues.

The rearrangement joins TRBV6-5 to TRBJ1-4; D perhaps matches TRBD1 (6 bases). This CDR3 contains 16 residues. CDR1 and CDR2 from the germline V gene are MNHEY and SVGAGI. V was cut by 0 bases and J by 6 bases, with 14 bases left in between. CDR3 coding DNA: TGTGCCAGCAGTTACTCGATAACGGACAGCGATGAAAAACTGTTTTTT. Residues: CASSYSITDSDEKLFF.

Details on this clone: Within the sample, other DNA sequences also encode this same CDR3. V usage is TRBV5-1 and J usage is TRBJ2-3; TRBD2 matches 11 bases. Germline V lookup: CDR1 SGHRS, CDR2 YFSETQ. The CDR3 consists of 16 residues. V lost 0 bases, J lost 6 bases, and 6 bases stayed unmatched. CDR3 loop: CASSLGLAGITDTQYF. In DNA, the CDR3 is TGCGCCAGCAGCTTGGGACTAGCGGGAATCACGGATACGCAGTATTTT.

The chain employs TRBV7-2 and TRBJ1-1, with no clear D. The CDR3 has 13 amino acids. Germline lookup yields CDR1 SGHTA and CDR2 FQGNSA. The ends were cut back, 6 bases at V and 0 bases at J, with 8 bases in the middle. The CDR3, as DNA: TGTGCCAGCAGGGTAAGCGTGAACACTGAAGCTTTCTTT. Translation: CASRVSVNTEAFF.

The sample holds a few counts of this clone. V usage is TRBV5-1 and J usage is TRBJ2-7; a possible D gene is TRBD1 (5 bases). Germline V CDR1 and CDR2: SGHRS, YFSETQ. Between the trimmed V and J ends, which lost 4 bases and 1 base, there was a span of 12 bases. The CDR3 totals 14 residues. The CDR3 is CASSPIQGSYEQYF. CDR3 nucleotide sequence: TGCGCCAGCAGCCCCATCCAGGGATCCTACGAGCAGTACTTC. The whole variable domain, filled in from reference TRBV5-1 and TRBJ2-7, reads KAGVTQTPRYLIKTRGQQVTLSCSPISGHRSVSWYQQTPGQGLQFLFEYFSETQRNKGNFPGRFSGRQFSNSRSEMNVSTLELGDSALYLCASSPIQGSYEQYFGPGTRLTVT.

The rearrangement joins TRBV29-1 to TRBJ2-7; 8 nucleotides align to TRBD2. Trimming at V came to 4 bases and at J to 2 bases, leaving 4 bases not matched to a gene. The CDR3 consists of 13 residues. The germline gives CDR1 SQVTM, CDR2 ANQGSEA. The CDR3 sequence is CSVGRGAPYEQYF. In DNA, the CDR3 is TGCAGCGTTGGGCGGGGGGCCCCCTACGAGCAGTACTTC.

The V and J genes are TRBV27 and TRBJ2-2; 9 nucleotides match TRBD1. Germline CDR1 is MNHEY and CDR2 is SMNVEV (reference sequence). V was clipped by 3 bases and J by 4 bases; unmatched bases: 6. The CDR3 loop spans 16 amino acids. The CDR3 bases are TGTGCCAGCAGTTTCCGGGACAGGGCAACCACCGGGGAGCTGTTTTTT. This sequence encodes CASSFRDRATTGELFF.

This chain links TRBV2 with TRBJ2-1; D possibly corresponds to TRBD1 (6 bases). Germline V gene sequence: CDR1 SNHLY, CDR2 FYNNEI. The CDR3 runs 14 residues. V lost 6 bases to trimming and J lost 9 bases, with 18 bases between them. The CDR3 region is CASSPGTLNGEQFF. The CDR3 region has the DNA TGTGCCAGCAGCCCCGGGACATTAAACGGTGAGCAGTTCTTC.